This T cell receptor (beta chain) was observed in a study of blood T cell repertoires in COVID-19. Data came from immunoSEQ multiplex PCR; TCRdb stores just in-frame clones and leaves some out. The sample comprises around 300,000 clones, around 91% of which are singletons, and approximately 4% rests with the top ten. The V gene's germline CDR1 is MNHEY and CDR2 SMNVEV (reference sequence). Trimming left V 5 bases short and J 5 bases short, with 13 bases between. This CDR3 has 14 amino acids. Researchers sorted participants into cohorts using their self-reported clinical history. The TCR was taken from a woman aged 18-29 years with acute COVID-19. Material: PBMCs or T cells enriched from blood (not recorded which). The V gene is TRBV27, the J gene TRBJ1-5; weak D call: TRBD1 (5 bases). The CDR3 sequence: CASSDSVGDQPQHF. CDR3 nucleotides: TGTGCCAGCAGTGACAGCGTTGGGGATCAGCCCCAGCATTTT.